Below are 19 T cell receptor beta chains sequenced from a single sample in a study of blood T cell repertoires in COVID-19. Here immunoSEQ multiplex PCR was the method, and the copy in TCRdb shows in-frame clones only, minus some. The repertoire consists of just over 80,000 clones, with 81% occurring once and the leading ten covering approximately 44%. Sequencing input: peripheral blood. These receptors originate from a man at least 80 years old with acute or convalescent COVID-19.

This CDR3 is CASSFDRGEQYF. As DNA, the CDR3 is TGTGCCAGCAGCTTCGACAGGGGCGAGCAGTACTTC. The genes are TRBV11-1 and TRBJ2-7, with 8 nucleotides matching TRBD1. The CDR3 is made up of 12 amino acids. Unmatched junction bases numbered 1, after V lost 3 bases and J lost 6 bases. The germline V gene encodes CDR1 SGHAT and CDR2 FQDESV (reference sequence). The variable domain in full, with the rest retrieved from reference TRBV11-1 and TRBJ2-7, is EAEVAQSPRYKITEKSQAVAFWCDPISGHATLYWYRQILGQGPELLVQFQDESVVDDSQLPKDRFSAERLKGVDSTLKIQPAELGDSAMYLCASSFDRGEQYFGPGTRLTVT.

This chain links TRBV6-2 or TRBV6-3 with TRBJ1-3; 7 bases agree with TRBD1. This CDR3 contains 15 residues. The V and J ends lost 4 bases and 2 bases, in that order; junction bases with no gene match: 5. Germline V gives CDR1 MNHEY, CDR2 SVGEGT. The CDR3 loop is CASSFDRAAGNTIYF. DNA for the CDR3: TGTGCCAGCAGTTTCGACAGGGCGGCTGGAAACACCATATATTTT.

The chain employs TRBV7-9 and TRBJ2-7; TRBD2 is a possible D gene (5 bases). The CDR3 has 14 residues. The V end was cut by 5 bases, the J end by 0 bases, with 11 bases between. The germline V gene has CDR1 SEHNR and CDR2 FQNEAQ (reference sequence). The CDR3 DNA sequence: TGTGCCAGCAGCCCAGCCGAGGGCTCCTACGAGCAGTACTTC. Encoded protein: CASSPAEGSYEQYF.

V gene TRBV28 combines with J gene TRBJ2-5; 9 nucleotides line up with TRBD2. V was clipped by 5 bases and J by 5 bases; unmatched bases: 18. CDR3 length equals 18 residues. Looked up from germline, CDR1 is MDHEN and CDR2 is SYDVKM. The CDR3 region is CASSRPLGRGRAGETQYF. The CDR3 region has the DNA TGTGCCAGCAGTCGACCTCTCGGGCGCGGGAGGGCCGGGGAGACCCAGTACTTC. The full variable domain, its missing parts supplied by reference TRBV28 and TRBJ2-5, is DVKVTQSSRYLVKRTGEKVFLECVQDMDHENMFWYRQDPGLGLRLIYFSYDVKMKEKGDIPEGYSVSREKKERFSLILESASTNQTSMYLCASSRPLGRGRAGETQYFGPGTRLLVL.

This clone was counted a few times. This specimen includes other DNA sequences encoding the same CDR3. V usage is TRBV5-1 and J usage is TRBJ2-1; no clear D gene. Germline values: CDR1 SGHRS, CDR2 YFSETQ. V lost 0 bases, J lost 0 bases, and 4 bases lay in between. The CDR3 totals 14 residues. The CDR3 sequence: CASSLDSSYNEQFF. CDR3 coding DNA: TGCGCCAGCAGCTTGGACAGCTCCTACAATGAGCAGTTCTTC.

The V gene is TRBV15, the J gene TRBJ2-7; 9 bases line up with TRBD1. The CDR3 covers 15 residues. V gave up 0 bases and J gave up 2 bases; unmatched junction bases: 2. Germline CDR1 reads LNHNV; CDR2 reads YYDKDF (reference sequence). CDR3 bases: TGTGCCACCAGCAGAGAGGGACAGGGACCCTACGAGCAGTACTTC. Translated, it gives CATSREGQGPYEQYF.

This chain joins TRBV19 and TRBJ1-1; no clear D. CDR3 length equals 14 residues. Germline loops: CDR1 LNHDA, CDR2 SQIVND (reference sequence). Trimming removed 4 bases from V and 3 bases from J, with 12 bases in between. Here the CDR3 reads CASSKFREDTEAFF. The CDR3 DNA reads as TGTGCCAGTAGTAAATTCAGAGAGGACACTGAAGCTTTCTTT.

V and J are TRBV6-5 and TRBJ1-1; D might be TRBD1 (6 bases). Germline V gene sequence: CDR1 MNHEY, CDR2 SVGAGI. Trimming shortened V by 6 bases and J by 5 bases, and 16 bases separated the two germline ends. The CDR3 covers 14 residues. The CDR3 nucleotides are TGTGCCAGCAGGTTCACAGGGACGGCGACTGAAGCTTTCTTT. Translation: CASRFTGTATEAFF.

The J gene is TRBJ1-1, the V gene TRBV28; 11 bases match TRBD1. V gave up 3 bases and J gave up 10 bases; unmatched junction bases: 10. The germline V gene encodes CDR1 MDHEN and CDR2 SYDVKM. This CDR3 comprises 15 residues. This CDR3 is CASSFQSGQGATAFF. The DNA of the CDR3 is TGTGCCAGCAGTTTCCAATCTGGACAGGGGGCCACAGCTTTCTTT.

This clone appeared once. This chain uses TRBV5-1 with TRBJ2-7; D not resolved. Germline loops: CDR1 SGHRS, CDR2 YFSETQ. The CDR3 is 14 residues long. Trimming removed 0 bases at V and 3 bases at J, with 10 bases between. The CDR3 nucleotides are TGCGCCAGCAGCTTGGAGACACAACTCTACGAGCAGTACTTC. It is translated as CASSLETQLYEQYF. Full variable domain (missing parts from reference TRBV5-1 and TRBJ2-7): KAGVTQTPRYLIKTRGQQVTLSCSPISGHRSVSWYQQTPGQGLQFLFEYFSETQRNKGNFPGRFSGRQFSNSRSEMNVSTLELGDSALYLCASSLETQLYEQYFGPGTRLTVT.

This clone was seen many times. V usage is TRBV18 and J usage is TRBJ2-7, with TRBD1 identical over 9 bases. Per the germline V gene, CDR1 is KGHSH and CDR2 is LQKENI. V was pared by 4 bases and J by 4 bases, with 5 bases of the junction left unmatched. The CDR3 consists of 14 residues. CDR3 loop: CASSLDRGKYEQYF. The CDR3 nucleotides are TGTGCCAGCTCACTGGACAGGGGAAAATACGAGCAGTACTTC.

V is TRBV19 and J is TRBJ2-2, with D perhaps matching TRBD1 (5 bases). The germline CDR1 and CDR2 sequences are LNHDA and SQIVND (reference sequence). CDR3 length equals 15 residues. Trimming removed 9 bases from V and 0 bases from J, with 14 bases in between. CDR3 amino acids: CASRDVSANTGELFF. The CDR3 bases are TGTGCCAGCAGGGATGTGTCAGCGAACACCGGGGAGCTGTTTTTT.

The V and J genes are TRBV9 and TRBJ1-2, with TRBD1 matching over 8 bases. There are 14 residues in the CDR3. V lost 4 bases and J lost 7; bases outside the gene matches: 9. CDR1 and CDR2 (germline): SGDLS, YYNGEE. In nucleotides, the CDR3 is TGTGCCAGCAGCCTACAAGGACAGGGTGCTGGCTACACCTTC. It translates to CASSLQGQGAGYTF.

This chain joins TRBV7-5 and TRBJ2-4; the table's D call, TRBD2, has no DNA check behind it. TRBV7-5 is classified as a pseudogene. The CDR3 consists of 15 residues. The CDR3 protein is CARRPPAGAKNIQYF. The CDR3 DNA follows: TGTGCCAGAAGACCCCCAGCGGGGGCCAAAAACATTCAGTACTTC.

The chain has TRBV5-1 and TRBJ1-6; 7 positions match TRBD1. The CDR3 runs to 16 residues. V lost 6 bases and J lost 4; bases outside the gene matches: 10. Germline CDR1 reads SGHRS; CDR2 reads YFSETQ. Here the CDR3 reads CASTHRTGEYNSPLHF. For the CDR3, the DNA is TGCGCCAGCACCCACCGCACAGGGGAATATAATTCACCCCTCCACTTT.

This sequence joins TRBV7-2 and TRBJ2-7, with TRBD1 matching over 10 bases. Losses at the gene ends were 4 bases for V and 3 bases for J; bases not matched to a gene: 3. The CDR3 is 14 residues long. Germline loops: CDR1 SGHTA, CDR2 FQGNSA. The CDR3 sequence: CASSSRTGGYEQYF. As DNA, the CDR3 is TGTGCCAGCAGCTCAAGGACAGGGGGCTACGAGCAGTACTTC.

The chain is built from TRBV29-1 and TRBJ2-1, with TRBD2 matching 7 bases. CDR1 and CDR2 (germline): SQVTM, ANQGSEA. J gave up 5 bases and V 5 bases, and 3 bases lay outside the gene matches. This CDR3 spans 12 amino acids. For the CDR3, the DNA is TGCAGCGTTCCGGGGGGAGACAATGAGCAGTTCTTC. As protein: CSVPGGDNEQFF.

V gene TRBV7-3 combines with J gene TRBJ2-2; 10 bases match TRBD2. Germline V gives CDR1 SGHTA, CDR2 FQGTGA. The J segment lost 4 bases and the V segment lost 5 bases, leaving 16 bases of the junction unmatched. This CDR3 region has 19 residues. CDR3 bases: TGTGCCAGCAGCCCCCTTCTTTACCAGCGGGAGGGCGGCACCGGGGAGCTGTTTTTT. Amino acids: CASSPLLYQREGGTGELFF.

The J gene is TRBJ1-1, the V gene TRBV24-1; the D is unclear. With 0 bases removed from V and 2 bases from J, the gap between germline ends came to 12 bases. CDR3 length: 16 residues. Germline V gene data show CDR1 as KGHDR and CDR2 as SFDVKD. In DNA, the CDR3 is TGTGCCACCAGTGATTTGCGTTCAGGATCTAACACTGAAGCTTTCTTT. Translation gives CATSDLRSGSNTEAFF.